The 8 T cell receptor beta chains given below trace back to one sample, sequenced in a study of T cell therapy after organ transplantation. Generated by immunoSEQ multiplex PCR, the TCRdb table keeps only in-frame clones and is missing some. Among about 48,000 clones, about 94% were seen once, and the ten largest hold about 2.9%. Their cognate antigens are unknown. The sample was CD8+ T cells from blood, taken before autologous CMV-specific T cell therapy. These receptors were obtained from a human patient who had received a solid organ transplant and had CMV disease.

The chain is built from TRBV18 and TRBJ2-2; weak D call: TRBD1 (5 bases). The CDR3 loop spans 15 amino acids. CDR1 KGHSH and CDR2 LQKENI come from the germline V gene. V lost 3 bases to trimming and J lost 5 bases, with 13 bases between them. The CDR3 region has the DNA TGTGCCAGCTCACCGCAGGGTTGGAGTACCGGGGAGCTGTTTTTT. Amino acids: CASSPQGWSTGELFF.

This chain connects TRBV27 to TRBJ2-7, with D perhaps TRBD1 or TRBD2 (5 bases each). CDR3 length equals 17 residues. The V gene's germline CDR1 is MNHEY and CDR2 SMNVEV (reference sequence). The V and J ends lost 2 bases and 1 base respectively, with 18 bases between them. The CDR3, as DNA: TGTGCCAGCAGTTTAACAGCCCAGGGACCCCTTTCCTACGAGCAGTACTTC. Translation gives CASSLTAQGPLSYEQYF.

This clone was seen just once. This sequence joins TRBV6-5 and TRBJ1-1; D may be TRBD1 (5 bases). From germline, CDR1 is MNHEY and CDR2 SVGAGI. The V gene lost 6 bases and the J gene lost 3 bases, with 14 bases spanning the gap. The CDR3 length is 14 residues. CDR3 in DNA: TGTGCCAGCAGGGGAAGCCGGGACTACACTGAAGCTTTCTTT. Translating gives CASRGSRDYTEAFF.

J is TRBJ1-1 and V is TRBV6-6; 7 bases fit TRBD1. The germline V gene encodes CDR1 MNHNY and CDR2 SVGAGI (reference sequence). The CDR3 covers 11 residues. J lost 11 bases, V lost 6 bases, and 6 bases had no gene match. In DNA form, the CDR3 reads TGTGCCAGCAGCTCCGCGGGACAGGCTTTCTTT. Residues: CASSSAGQAFF.

The J gene is TRBJ1-5, the V gene TRBV19; the D gene is possibly TRBD1 (5 bases). V lost 8 bases, J lost 0 bases, and 14 bases lay in between. Looked up from germline, CDR1 is LNHDA and CDR2 is SQIVND (reference sequence). This CDR3 has 15 residues. The CDR3 here is CASVNQQDSNQPQHF. The CDR3 nucleotides are TGTGCCAGTGTTAATCAACAGGATAGCAATCAGCCCCAGCATTTT.

The chain employs TRBV14 and TRBJ2-5, with TRBD2 matching 14 bases. Germline V gene data show CDR1 as SGHDN and CDR2 as FVKESK. Trimming removed 1 base from V and 4 bases from J; junction bases left unmatched: 5. CDR3 size: 17 residues. Here the CDR3 reads CASSQGGLAGVIETQYF. DNA for the CDR3: TGTGCCAGCAGCCAAGGGGGACTAGCGGGAGTCATAGAGACCCAGTACTTC. The full variable domain, its missing parts supplied by reference TRBV14 and TRBJ2-5, is EAGVTQFPSHSVIEKGQTVTLRCDPISGHDNLYWYRRVMGKEIKFLLHFVKESKQDESGMPNNRFLAERTGGTYSTLKVQPAELEDSGVYFCASSQGGLAGVIETQYFGPGTRLLVL.

The chain joins TRBV4-3 to TRBJ2-3; no reliable D call. Trimming stripped 0 bases from V and 0 bases from J, with 10 bases between. The CDR3 runs to 16 residues. Germline V gene data show CDR1 as LGHNA and CDR2 as YSLEER. The CDR3 loop reads CASSQEVGGSTDTQYF. The DNA for the CDR3 is TGCGCCAGCAGCCAAGAAGTGGGCGGAAGCACAGATACGCAGTATTTT.

This chain's CDR3 is CASRSQPPQHF. CDR3 DNA: TGTGCCAGCAGATCCCAGCCGCCCCAGCATTTT. This sequence joins TRBV6-6 and TRBJ1-5; D is ambiguous. The CDR3 consists of 11 residues. Germline V gives CDR1 MNHNY, CDR2 SVGAGI (reference sequence). The V gene lost 6 bases and the J gene lost 9 bases, with 9 bases spanning the gap.